Listed here are 31 T cell receptor beta chains from one sample, sequenced in a study of regulatory T cells in long-lasting Graves disease. The TCR beta library used iRepertoire HTBI primers with Arm-PCR amplification of CDR3. TCRdb re-derived calls from the multiplex PCR reads in MiXCR, one entry per CDR3 protein. The sample records about 660,000 distinct CDR3 sequences, 30% being singletons. Noted time point: persistent/refractory GD, antithyroid drugs over 5 years with positive TRAb. PBMCs provided the RNA from which the TCR library was made. The sample in question was peripheral blood mononuclear cells (PBMCs), obtained when the disease was refractory, from a patient treated with antithyroid drugs. The source is a female donor with Graves disease.

This clonotype was found many times. CDR3 sequence (DNA): TGTGCCAGCAGTACCTCCTTGAGCGGCTACACCTTC. It is translated as CASSTSLSGYTF. The chain employs TRBV28 and TRBJ1-2; D remains ambiguous. The CDR3 runs 12 residues. The ends were cut back, 5 bases at V and 8 bases at J, with 12 bases in the middle. Germline-derived CDR1 and CDR2 are MDHEN and SYDVKM.

The chain couples TRBV14 to TRBJ1-1; D perhaps matches TRBD1 (5 bases). Germline V gene lookup returns CDR1 SGHDN and CDR2 FVKESK. Trimming took 1 base from V and 5 from J, leaving 17 bases between them. This CDR3 contains 16 residues. DNA of the CDR3: TGTGCCAGCAGCCAAGGCCATTATTGGCAGGGAACTGAAGCTTTCTTT. This translates into CASSQGHYWQGTEAFF.

V is TRBV20-1 and J is TRBJ1-6; D is undetermined. Per germline, CDR1 DFQATT and CDR2 SNEGSKA (reference sequence). The CDR3 extends over 13 amino acids. V lost 3 bases and J lost 7, with 10 bases in between. For the CDR3, the DNA is TGCAGTGCTAGGCCGTCGGCAAATTCACCCCTCCACTTT. Translated, it gives CSARPSANSPLHF.

This chain connects TRBV25-1 to TRBJ1-1, with TRBD1 matching 10 bases. The CDR3 loop spans 18 amino acids. Trimming removed 3 bases from V and 1 base from J; junction bases left unmatched: 11. The germline V gene has CDR1 MGHDK and CDR2 SYGVNS. CDR3 bases: TGTGCCAGCAGTGATGCCGGGACAGGGGTGTCGGGGAACACTGAAGCTTTCTTT. This sequence encodes CASSDAGTGVSGNTEAFF.

The J gene is TRBJ1-1, the V gene TRBV12-5, with D possibly TRBD1 on 5 matching bases. The CDR3 is 17 amino acids. Looked up from germline, CDR1 is LGHNT and CDR2 is FRNRAP. V was trimmed by 1 base and J by 5 bases, leaving 20 bases between them. The CDR3 nucleotides are TGTGCTAGTGGTTTGGCCCCTCTCGGGGGAATGAGAACTGAAGCTTTCTTT. Its protein product is CASGLAPLGGMRTEAFF.

V gene TRBV30 combines with J gene TRBJ2-7, with D possibly matching TRBD2 (7 bases). This CDR3 is 17 amino acids long. V lost 2 bases and J lost 2, with 22 bases in between. Germline assignment: CDR1 GTSNPN and CDR2 SVGIG (reference sequence). DNA for the CDR3: TGTGCCTGGAGTTTTCGAGGGGGGGCTAGCGCGCCCTACGAGCAGTACTTC. Protein: CAWSFRGGASAPYEQYF.

The CDR3 loop is CASSESGRVGSPLHF. The CDR3 DNA follows: TGTGCCAGCAGTGAATCGGGGAGGGTTGGGTCACCCCTCCACTTT. The rearrangement uses TRBV2 and TRBJ1-6; no firm D call. In germline, CDR1 is SNHLY, CDR2 FYNNEI. This CDR3 is 15 amino acids long. Trimming took off 2 bases at V and 10 bases at J, with 15 bases between the two ends.

This clonotype was detected only a few times. The chain has TRBV14 and TRBJ1-2, with TRBD1 as a possible D gene (5 bases). The V gene's germline CDR1 is SGHDN and CDR2 FVKESK. V was cut by 4 bases and J by 8 bases, with 11 bases left in between. The length of the CDR3 is 12 residues. DNA for the CDR3: TGTGCCAGCAGCCGGGCCCGGACAGGCTACACCTTC. This sequence encodes CASSRARTGYTF.

This clonotype came up many times. This chain connects TRBV28 to TRBJ1-2, with D possibly being TRBD1 (5 bases). V lost 10 bases and J lost 8, with 17 bases in between. This CDR3 comprises 12 residues. In germline, CDR1 is MDHEN, CDR2 SYDVKM. The CDR3 DNA reads as TGTGCCACCGATCGGGGGGGAAGGGGCTACACCTTC. This encodes CATDRGGRGYTF.

This clonotype was counted between two and nine times. The chain recombines TRBV19 with TRBJ1-5; 9 bases agree with TRBD1. There are 15 residues in the CDR3. The J segment lost 3 bases and the V segment lost 6 bases, leaving 6 bases of the junction unmatched. The germline V gene encodes CDR1 LNHDA and CDR2 SQIVND (reference sequence). The CDR3 coding sequence is TGTGCCAGTAGATGGACAGGGGAAAACAATCAGCCCCAGCATTTT. Amino acids: CASRWTGENNQPQHF.

This sequence joins TRBV18 and TRBJ1-1; maybe TRBD1 (5 bases). V was pared by 4 bases and J by 3 bases, with 12 bases between. The CDR3 is 14 amino acids. Germline V gene sequence: CDR1 KGHSH, CDR2 LQKENI. CDR3 in amino acids: CASSQGRLDTEAFF. DNA of the CDR3: TGTGCCAGCTCACAGGGACGGTTGGACACTGAAGCTTTCTTT.

The rearrangement joins TRBV20-1 to TRBJ2-3; TRBD2 matches 10 bases. CDR1 is DFQATT and CDR2 is SNEGSKA in the germline V gene (reference sequence). V lost 6 bases and J lost 6; bases outside the gene matches: 15. There are 16 residues in the CDR3. The CDR3 spells CSAISGLAGDPDTQYF. The CDR3, as DNA: TGCAGTGCGATAAGCGGGCTAGCGGGAGATCCCGATACGCAGTATTTT.

The chain links TRBV7-3 to TRBJ1-1; a possible D gene is TRBD1 (6 bases). Germline assignment: CDR1 SGHTA and CDR2 FQGTGA. The ends were cut back, 4 bases at V and 2 bases at J, with 11 bases in the middle. CDR3 size: 14 residues. The CDR3 DNA sequence: TGTGCCAGCAGCTCAATGACAGGCAACACTGAAGCTTTCTTT. It specifies CASSSMTGNTEAFF.

The chain employs TRBV10-3 and TRBJ1-5; the D gene is possibly TRBD1 (6 bases). The CDR3 is 16 residues long. V lost 0 bases to trimming and J lost 2 bases, with 11 bases between them. Germline V gives CDR1 ENHRY, CDR2 SYGVKD. The CDR3 protein is CAISESTTGGNQPQHF. The CDR3 DNA follows: TGTGCCATCAGTGAGTCGACGACAGGAGGCAATCAGCCCCAGCATTTT.

Details on this clonotype: A junction boundary mismatches the germline segment, possibly from a read error. The chain has TRBV28 and TRBJ1-5; D unresolved. The CDR3 covers 14 residues. Germline V CDR1 and CDR2: MDHEN, SYDVKM. In nucleotides, the CDR3 is TGTGCCAGCGGTATTTTAGGGTTCAATCAGCCCCCGCATTTT. It is translated as CASGILGFNQPPHF.

V usage is TRBV2 and J usage is TRBJ1-6, with D maybe TRBD1 (6 bases). The V gene lost 4 bases and the J gene lost 6 bases, with 16 bases spanning the gap. Germline V gene data show CDR1 as SNHLY and CDR2 as FYNNEI. This CDR3 is 16 amino acids long. The chain's CDR3 is CASSVSRGGRNSPLHF. CDR3 coding DNA: TGTGCCAGCAGTGTTAGCAGGGGCGGTCGTAATTCACCCCTCCACTTT.

This clonotype was seen only a few times. This chain joins TRBV20-1 and TRBJ1-2; a possible D gene is TRBD1 (5 bases). The germline V and J ends were trimmed by 3 bases and 9 bases, with 14 bases remaining between them. Germline assignment: CDR1 DFQATT and CDR2 SNEGSKA (reference sequence). The CDR3 totals 12 residues. This CDR3 is CSASITGWCYTF. The CDR3, as DNA: TGCAGTGCTAGTATCACAGGATGGTGCTACACCTTC.

The chain couples TRBV11-3 to TRBJ2-7; D gene uncertain. Germline V lookup: CDR1 SGHNT, CDR2 YENEEA. The length of the CDR3 is 13 residues. The CDR3 reads CVKTHPCSYEQYF. CDR3 coding DNA: TGTGTCAAAACCCACCCCTGCTCCTACGAGCAGTACTTC.

This clonotype was counted only a few times. The V and J genes are TRBV20-1 and TRBJ2-3; TRBD2 matches at 7 bases. Germline CDR1 and CDR2: DFQATT and SNEGSKA (reference sequence). J was trimmed by 4 bases and V by 0 bases; bases with no gene match: 10. The CDR3 runs to 16 residues. CDR3 sequence reads: CSARDMGEGWADTQYF. CDR3 DNA sequence: TGCAGTGCTAGAGATATGGGGGAGGGATGGGCAGATACGCAGTATTTT.

This chain uses TRBV27 with TRBJ1-2; no clear D gene. CDR1 and CDR2 from the germline V gene are MNHEY and SMNVEV (reference sequence). V lost 1 base, J lost 8 bases, and 11 bases lay in between. The CDR3 is 13 residues long. The CDR3 nucleotides are TGTGCCAGCAGTTTATTGGGTGATCTGGGCTACACCTTC. It yields the protein CASSLLGDLGYTF.

V and J are TRBV5-5 and TRBJ2-5; 10 bases align to TRBD1. Trimming removed 4 bases from V and 3 bases from J; junction bases left unmatched: 12. The CDR3 consists of 17 residues. The germline gives CDR1 SGHKS, CDR2 YYEKEE (reference sequence). The CDR3 DNA sequence: TGTGCCAGCAGCCTTCCGGGACAGGGGTGGGAAGAAGAGACCCAGTACTTC. Its protein product is CASSLPGQGWEEETQYF.

A few counts support this clonotype. The chain carries TRBV28 and TRBJ1-2; tentative D call: TRBD1 (6 bases). Per the germline V gene, CDR1 is MDHEN and CDR2 is SYDVKM. This CDR3 is built from 14 residues. Trimming pared 7 bases from V and 2 bases from J, leaving 14 bases between. This CDR3 is CASTLLRGNYGYTF. The CDR3 region has the DNA TGTGCCAGCACACTCCTCAGGGGAAACTATGGCTACACCTTC.

V is TRBV18 and J is TRBJ2-5; D is unresolved. The CDR3 covers 13 residues. Per the germline V gene, CDR1 is KGHSH and CDR2 is LQKENI. Trimming stripped 2 bases from V and 4 bases from J, with 8 bases between. The CDR3 protein is CASSPLDRETQYF. DNA for the CDR3: TGTGCCAGCTCACCATTGGATCGAGAGACCCAGTACTTC.

The chain carries TRBV25-1 and TRBJ1-1, with a possible D match to TRBD1 (5 bases). CDR1 is MGHDK, CDR2 SYGVNS, per germline. This CDR3 comprises 15 residues. Trimming pared 6 bases from V and 1 base from J, leaving 15 bases between. CDR3 in DNA: TGTGCCAGCAGCGAGAATCGGGGGGGGAACACTGAAGCTTTCTTT. This translates into CASSENRGGNTEAFF.

This rearrangement joins TRBV6-1 to TRBJ2-2; D is perhaps TRBD1 (5 bases). Germline CDR1 MNHNS, CDR2 SASEGT. There are 15 residues in the CDR3. V lost 1 base to trimming and J lost 7 bases, with 13 bases between them. The CDR3 DNA sequence: TGTGCCAGCAGTGAAGTCAACAGGAGAGGCGGGGAGCTGTTTTTT. The encoded protein is CASSEVNRRGGELFF.

This clonotype was seen a few times. V usage is TRBV11-2 and J usage is TRBJ2-5; D gene ambiguous. The CDR3 spans 12 residues. Germline-derived CDR1 and CDR2 are SGHAT and FQNNGV. V was shortened by 2 bases and J by 6 bases, with 7 bases between the two germline ends. The DNA of the CDR3 is TGTGCCAGCAGCTTATTCCCCCAGACCCAGTACTTC. This codes for CASSLFPQTQYF.

This clonotype was counted many times. The chain employs TRBV6-1 and TRBJ2-5; possible D gene TRBD1, 5 bases. CDR1 and CDR2 (germline): MNHNS, SASEGT. The V end lost 1 base, the J end lost 2 bases, and 11 bases lay between the germline ends. The CDR3 runs 15 residues. The CDR3 bases are TGTGCCAGCAGTGAAGAGGCAGGGAATCAAGAGACCCAGTACTTC. Translating gives CASSEEAGNQETQYF.

This clonotype has at least ten counts. The CDR3 here is CASSRAGGENEQYF. The CDR3 DNA sequence: TGTGCCAGCAGCCGGGCGGGAGGAGAGAACGAGCAGTACTTC. The J gene is TRBJ2-7, the V gene TRBV28, with 8 bases that match TRBD2. Germline lookup yields CDR1 MDHEN and CDR2 SYDVKM. The CDR3 sequence is 14 residues long. V gave up 6 bases and J gave up 5 bases; unmatched junction bases: 9.

V is TRBV12-3 or TRBV12-4 and J is TRBJ1-2; 7 bases agree with TRBD1. V lost 7 bases and J lost 6; bases outside the gene matches: 14. The CDR3 consists of 15 residues. CDR3 amino acids: CASTPHHRGLDGYTF. The CDR3 DNA follows: TGTGCCAGCACTCCACACCACAGGGGCTTGGATGGCTACACCTTC.

This clonotype was detected a few times. This sequence joins TRBV6-2 or TRBV6-3 and TRBJ1-1; D is perhaps TRBD1 (6 bases). The CDR3 is 16 residues long. Germline assignment: CDR1 MNHEY and CDR2 SVGEGT. Trimming pared 2 bases from V and 4 bases from J, leaving 17 bases between. The CDR3 is CASSYAGGRDATEAFF. CDR3 coding DNA: TGTGCCAGCAGTTACGCGGGGGGCAGGGACGCCACTGAAGCTTTCTTT.

This rearrangement joins TRBV12-3 or TRBV12-4 to TRBJ1-4; D gene unclear. The CDR3 contains 12 residues. Trimming cost V 6 bases and J 8 bases, with 10 bases left between them. The CDR3 spells CASRALREKLFF. The CDR3 bases are TGTGCCAGCAGAGCACTACGGGAAAAACTGTTTTTT.